This is a list of T cell receptor beta chains from one sample in a study of blood T cell repertoires in COVID-19. Produced via immunoSEQ multiplex PCR; TCRdb's table is partial and in-frame only. Of fewer than 250,000 clones listed, 89% were seen once; the top ten hold about 4.8%. The sample consisted of peripheral blood. These receptors were collected from a woman in her forties with acute or convalescent COVID-19. CDR3s include the opening cysteine and the closing phenylalanine or tryptophan. D genes are given only for firm matches. Some rows mark clone size as missing; the rest say once, few, many or name a class of expanded clone.

J | D | size | V | CDR3 | DNA
TRBJ1-6 | TRBD1 | few | TRBV10-2 | CASRPGTGHNSPLHF | TGCGCCAGCAGACCCGGGACAGGGCATAATTCACCCCTCCACTTT
TRBJ1-2 | - | - | TRBV19 | CASSMTRGGNYGYTF | TGTGCCAGTAGTATGACGCGAGGGGGTAACTATGGCTACACCTTC
TRBJ1-2 | - | - | TRBV18 | CASSSDSANYGYTF | TGTGCCAGCTCCTCGGACAGCGCTAACTATGGCTACACCTTC
TRBJ1-5 | - | - | TRBV15 | CATSRGALTNQPQHF | TGTGCCACCAGCAGAGGAGCCCTTACCAATCAGCCCCAGCATTTT
TRBJ2-1 | - | once | TRBV9 | CASSVGGGARGYNEQFF | TGTGCCAGCAGCGTAGGAGGGGGGGCACGCGGGTACAATGAGCAGTTCTTC
TRBJ2-5 | - | - | TRBV4-1 | CASSQWVQRQETQYF | TGCGCCAGCAGCCAATGGGTACAGAGACAAGAGACCCAGTACTTC
TRBJ2-5 | TRBD2 | - | TRBV3-1/TRBV3-2 | CASSQDFVRSSGRVETQYF | TGTGCCAGCAGCCAAGATTTCGTTCGTAGCTCAGGGAGGGTAGAGACCCAGTACTTC
TRBJ1-3 | - | - | TRBV27 | CASSRGLTGNTIYF | TGTGCCAGCAGTCGAGGACTGACTGGAAACACCATATATTTT
TRBJ2-3 | - | - | TRBV6-9 | CASSYEKGTQYF | TGTGCCAGCAGTTACGAGAAGGGGACGCAGTATTTT
TRBJ2-2 | TRBD1 | - | TRBV2 | CASREWTGTHTGELFF | TGTGCCAGCAGGGAGTGGACAGGGACACACACCGGGGAGCTGTTTTTT
TRBJ1-2 | - | - | TRBV19 | CASSRSRDKIYGYTF | TGTGCCAGTAGCAGGTCCCGGGACAAGATCTATGGCTACACCTTC
TRBJ1-1 | TRBD1 | once | TRBV5-1 | CASSLFAQQGRNTEAFF | TGCGCCAGCAGCTTGTTCGCCCAACAGGGGCGGAACACTGAAGCTTTCTTT
TRBJ1-5 | - | - | TRBV10-3 | CAISAGISNQPQHF | TGTGCCATCAGTGCGGGGATTAGCAATCAGCCCCAGCATTTT
TRBJ2-4 | TRBD1 | - | TRBV19 | CASKGQAFSIAKNIQYF | TGTGCCAGTAAGGGACAGGCCTTCTCGATAGCCAAAAACATTCAGTACTTC
TRBJ2-2 | - | - | TRBV6-5 | CASNSGGSYGGELFF | TGTGCCAGCAACTCCGGAGGGTCGTATGGCGGGGAGCTGTTTTTT
TRBJ1-2 | - | - | TRBV19 | CASSIGENYGYTF | TGTGCCAGTAGTATCGGGGAGAACTATGGCTACACCTTC
TRBJ1-3 | - | - | TRBV5-4 | CASSLSSGNTIYF | TGTGCCAGCAGCTTGTCTTCTGGAAACACCATATATTTT
TRBJ2-1 | - | - | TRBV25-1 | CASSDRVAYNEQFF | TGTGCCAGCAGTGACAGGGTGGCCTACAATGAGCAGTTCTTC
TRBJ2-2 | - | - | TRBV6-5 | CAIGQGSANTGELFF | TGTGCCATCGGCCAGGGCAGCGCGAACACCGGGGAGCTGTTTTTT
TRBJ2-3 | TRBD2 | - | TRBV3-1/TRBV3-2 | CASSQGLARADTQYF | TGTGCCAGCAGCCAAGGACTAGCGAGGGCAGATACGCAGTATTTT
TRBJ1-3 | - | - | TRBV18 | CASSPGQGNSGNTIYF | TGTGCCAGCTCACCAGGGCAGGGGAACTCTGGAAACACCATATATTTT
TRBJ1-2 | - | - | TRBV19 | CASSIDPFELPYGYTF | TGTGCCAGTAGTATAGATCCTTTCGAGCTACCCTATGGCTACACCTTC
TRBJ1-6 | - | - | TRBV15 | CATSRDTDRSSPLHF | TGTGCCACCAGCAGAGATACCGACAGGAGTTCACCCCTCCACTTT
TRBJ2-6 | TRBD1 | - | TRBV27 | CASRQGPVSGANVLTF | TGTGCCAGCAGACAGGGGCCTGTCTCTGGGGCCAACGTCCTGACTTTC
TRBJ1-2 | TRBD1 | - | TRBV11-2 | CASSPTQGQAYGYTF | TGTGCCAGCAGCCCAACTCAGGGACAGGCGTATGGCTACACCTTC
TRBJ1-1 | TRBD1 | once | TRBV10-3 | CASHQRDSFTEAFF | TGTGCCAGCCATCAACGGGACAGCTTCACTGAAGCTTTCTTT
TRBJ1-3 | - | - | TRBV5-8 | CASSLEPAGNTIYF | TGTGCCAGCAGCTTGGAGCCGGCTGGAAACACCATATATTTT
TRBJ2-2 | TRBD1 | - | TRBV19 | CASSLRTGATGELFF | TGTGCCAGTAGTTTGAGGACAGGGGCAACCGGGGAGCTGTTTTTT
TRBJ1-5 | - | - | TRBV2 | CASKAGGKGQPQHF | TGTGCCAGCAAGGCGGGGGGAAAGGGTCAGCCCCAGCATTTT
TRBJ2-3 | TRBD1 | - | TRBV5-4 | CASSSGQGAEDTQYF | TGTGCCAGCAGCTCTGGACAGGGGGCTGAAGATACGCAGTATTTT
TRBJ2-4 | TRBD2 | - | TRBV4-1 | CASSQGLAGEGIQYF | TGCGCCAGCAGCCAGGGACTAGCGGGGGAGGGCATTCAGTACTTC
TRBJ1-1 | TRBD1 | - | TRBV29-1 | CSVVPHIQGADTEAFF | TGCAGCGTTGTGCCCCATATACAGGGGGCCGACACTGAAGCTTTCTTT
TRBJ1-2 | - | - | TRBV10-3 | CAISALSARGFSYGYTF | TGTGCCATCAGTGCACTGAGCGCCAGGGGTTTCAGCTATGGCTACACCTTC
TRBJ1-1 | - | few | TRBV2 | CASSSTPGHMNTEAFF | TGTGCCAGCAGTTCAACGCCGGGACACATGAACACTGAAGCTTTCTTT
TRBJ1-4 | - | - | TRBV7-6 | CASSDFGKLFF | TGTGCCAGCAGTGACTTCGGAAAACTGTTTTTT
TRBJ2-2 | - | - | TRBV3-1/TRBV3-2 | CASSQAGQGPREAGELFF | TGTGCCAGCAGCCAAGCCGGACAGGGACCCCGGGAGGCCGGGGAGCTGTTTTTT
TRBJ2-3 | TRBD2 | - | TRBV10-3 | CAIRFAGGLTSTDTQYF | TGTGCCATCAGATTCGCGGGGGGTCTTACTAGCACAGATACGCAGTATTTT
TRBJ1-1 | TRBD1 | - | TRBV6-1 | CASSEDRRNTEAFF | TGTGCCAGCAGTGAGGACAGGCGGAACACTGAAGCTTTCTTT
TRBJ2-1 | TRBD2 | - | TRBV4-1 | CASSQTLGLAGFLAFF | TGCGCCAGCAGCCAAACCCTGGGACTAGCGGGGTTTCTCGCGTTCTTC
TRBJ1-5 | - | - | TRBV5-1 | CASSLDGQRNQPQHF | TGCGCCAGCAGCTTGGACGGACAGAGGAATCAGCCCCAGCATTTT
TRBJ2-1 | TRBD2 | - | TRBV9 | CASSTTSGGALEQFF | TGTGCCAGCAGCACAACTAGCGGGGGGGCATTAGAGCAGTTCTTC
TRBJ1-4 | TRBD1 | - | TRBV5-1 | CASSQRGLGEKLFF | TGCGCCAGCAGCCAAAGGGGGCTTGGCGAAAAACTGTTTTTT
TRBJ2-1 | - | - | TRBV7-9 | CASSLVAGNEQFF | TGTGCCAGCAGCTTAGTGGCAGGCAATGAGCAGTTCTTC
TRBJ1-1 | - | - | TRBV30 | CAWIAPGPSTEAFF | TGTGCCTGGATAGCCCCAGGGCCGAGCACTGAAGCTTTCTTT